A single T cell receptor (beta chain) is shown here with its context. Its cognate antigen is unknown. These data are taken from a study of cytomegalovirus exposure and HLA in healthy donors. Study findings and constraints: According to the study, 180 or so TCR beta chains were cytomegalovirus-associated. Later genetic work tied a missense DCLRE1C variant to beta-chain V and J trimming. 16,951 TCR beta sequences were associated with HLA alleles at 0.05 false discovery rate in a later analysis.

The V segment lost 6 bases and the J segment 2 bases; nucleotides outside the gene matches: 13. The germline V gene encodes CDR1 KGHSH and CDR2 LQKENI. This CDR3 is 17 amino acids long. 60 Vbeta and 13 Jbeta primers were used in PCR. Assay used: immunoSEQ multiplex PCR; TCRdb lists only in-frame clones, some missing. The sample lists tens of thousands of clones; around 82% were seen once. The chain couples TRBV18 to TRBJ1-5; TRBD1 matches 7 bases. The TCR was taken from a young man in good health and CMV-seropositive. Sequencing was performed on PBMCs. In nucleotides, the CDR3 is TGTGCCAGCTCCCACGACTCGGGACAGACGGGCAATCAGCCCCAGCATTTT. This translates into CASSHDSGQTGNQPQHF.